This T cell receptor (beta chain) comes out of a study of tumor-infiltrating lymphocytes in primary liver carcinoma. Study in general: Surgical resection was the treatment these patients received for primary liver carcinoma.

The investigators made TCR beta cDNA from approximately 0.5 ug total RNA, using a constant-region primer. Library construction for TCR beta comprised three nested multiplex PCR rounds performed with slightly modified ARM-PCR. TCRdb re-called the multiplex PCR reads through MiXCR, storing one row per CDR3 protein. The table shows fewer than 250,000 distinct CDR3 sequences, with about 65% occurring only once. Germline DNA was extracted alongside blood RNA, which was obtained from unsorted whole blood. Patients were chronically HBV-infected and treatment-naive. This clonotype has only one observation. One end of the junction fails to match germline, which may point to a read error. Specimen: peripheral blood. The source of this sequence is a woman in her sixties with primary liver carcinoma and hepatitis B virus infection.

Here the CDR3 DNA reads TGTGCCATCAGCCCCCTGACAGGGGGCACAGGTACGCAGTATTTT. Its translation is CAISPLTGGTGTQYF. The chain couples TRBV11-2 to TRBJ2-3; 10 bases line up with TRBD1. The CDR3 contains 15 residues. Germline V gene lookup returns CDR1 SGHAT and CDR2 FQNNGV.